The clone carrying this T cell receptor beta chain was picked up a small number of times. Its target is not known. The entry originates in a study of T-cell reconstitution after alpha-beta-depleted transplantation in children. Study-wide results and limits: Approximately two months post-transplant, alpha-beta T cells reportedly originated from several hundred expanded graft clones.

Germline values: CDR1 MDHEN, CDR2 SYDVKM. V lost 2 bases and J lost 4, with 8 bases in between. This CDR3 is built from 14 residues. Unique molecular identifiers were incorporated into the prepared TCRbeta library. TCRdb re-analysed the PCR reads in MiXCR, keeping a single row per CDR3 protein. Of 300,000 to 350,000 distinct CDR3 sequences in the sample, around 16% were seen once. The V call is TRBV28, the J call TRBJ2-2; D unclear. This sequence was found in a male patient aged 2-15 years who had a stem cell transplant for acute lymphoblastic leukemia, so the T cells may come from the graft donor. This material consisted of PBMCs, mostly from graft donor cells, taken 360 days after TCRalphabeta/CD19-depleted stem cell transplant. The CDR3 DNA reads as TGTGCCAGCAGTTTAAAACAGCTCACCGGGGAGCTGTTTTTT. Encoded protein: CASSLKQLTGELFF.